This TCR beta chain was captured by sequencing in a study of blood T cell repertoires in COVID-19. Study-wide background: Acute-phase and convalescent COVID-19 samples originated in the United States, Italy and Spain.

Looked up from germline, CDR1 is SGHAT and CDR2 is FQNNGV. There are 14 residues in the CDR3. V lost 4 bases and J lost 4; bases outside the gene matches: 5. Source study methods: Reference gene primer amplification yielded estimated nucleated cell counts. Libraries were prepared by immunoSEQ multiplex PCR; TCRdb keeps only in-frame clonotypes and omits some of them. The V and J calls and clone size come from that table; D and trimming were worked out from the DNA. The sample lists more than 150,000 clones; more than 80% were seen once. The TCR originated in a human donor in a cohort sampled during active COVID-19. The chain is built from TRBV11-2 and TRBJ2-5; 8 bases are shared with TRBD2. The sample was peripheral blood. The CDR3 DNA reads as TGTGCCAGCAGCTCAACGGGAGGGGCAGAGACCCAGTACTTC. The encoded protein is CASSSTGGAETQYF.